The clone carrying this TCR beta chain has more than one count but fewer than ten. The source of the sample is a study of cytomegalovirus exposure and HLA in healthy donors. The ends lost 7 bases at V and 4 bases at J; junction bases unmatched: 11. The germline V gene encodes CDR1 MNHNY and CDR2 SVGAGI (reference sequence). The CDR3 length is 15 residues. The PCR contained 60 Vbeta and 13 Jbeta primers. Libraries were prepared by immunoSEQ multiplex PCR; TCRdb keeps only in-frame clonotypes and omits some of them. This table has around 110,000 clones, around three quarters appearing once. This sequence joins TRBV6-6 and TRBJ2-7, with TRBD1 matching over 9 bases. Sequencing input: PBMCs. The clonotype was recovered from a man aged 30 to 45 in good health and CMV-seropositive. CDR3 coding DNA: TGTGCCAGCAACGGCGAAGGACAGGGGTCTTACGAGCAGTACTTC. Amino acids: CASNGEGQGSYEQYF.